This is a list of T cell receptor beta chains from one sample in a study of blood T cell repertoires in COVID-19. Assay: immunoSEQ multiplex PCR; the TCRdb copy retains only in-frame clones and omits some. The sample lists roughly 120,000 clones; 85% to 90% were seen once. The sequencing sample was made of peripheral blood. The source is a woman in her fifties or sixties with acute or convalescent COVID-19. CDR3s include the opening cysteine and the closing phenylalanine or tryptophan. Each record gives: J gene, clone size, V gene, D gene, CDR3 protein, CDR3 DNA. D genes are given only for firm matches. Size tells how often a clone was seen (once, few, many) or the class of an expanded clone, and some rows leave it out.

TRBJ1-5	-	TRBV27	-	CATGGQPQHF	TGTGCCACGGGGGGGCAGCCCCAGCATTTT
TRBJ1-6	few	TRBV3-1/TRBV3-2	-	CASSQVLPSRGSHSPLHF	TGTGCCAGCAGCCAAGTTTTGCCGTCGCGAGGAAGCCACTCACCCCTCCACTTT
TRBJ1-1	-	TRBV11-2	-	CASSLSVNTEAFF	TGTGCCAGCAGCTTATCAGTGAACACTGAAGCTTTCTTT
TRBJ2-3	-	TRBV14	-	CASSGLNTDTQYF	TGTGCCAGTTCGGGACTCAACACAGATACGCAGTATTTT
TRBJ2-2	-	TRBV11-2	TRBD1	CASSQTGTGAGELFF	TGTGCCAGCAGCCAGACCGGGACAGGGGCCGGGGAGCTGTTTTTT
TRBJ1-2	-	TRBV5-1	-	CASSGEGTYGYTF	TGCGCCAGCAGCGGGGAGGGAACCTATGGCTACACCTTC
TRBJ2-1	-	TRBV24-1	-	CATSDGHNPYNEQFF	TGTGCCACCAGCGATGGACATAACCCCTACAATGAGCAGTTCTTC
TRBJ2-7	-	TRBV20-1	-	CSASPRDRRYEQYF	TGCAGTGCTAGTCCCCGAGACAGGCGGTACGAGCAGTACTTC
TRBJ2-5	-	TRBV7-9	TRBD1	CASHDQGQGQETQYF	TGTGCCAGCCATGATCAGGGACAGGGGCAAGAGACCCAGTACTTC
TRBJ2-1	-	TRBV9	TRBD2	CASSAGRGYNEQFF	TGTGCCAGCAGCGCGGGGAGGGGTTACAATGAGCAGTTCTTC
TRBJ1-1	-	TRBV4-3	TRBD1	CASSQRGPGNTEAFF	TGCGCCAGCAGCCAAAGGGGGCCAGGGAACACTGAAGCTTTCTTT
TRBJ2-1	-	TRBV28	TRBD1	CASSLHRDRGRNEQFF	TGTGCCAGCAGTTTACACCGGGACAGGGGGCGGAATGAGCAGTTCTTC
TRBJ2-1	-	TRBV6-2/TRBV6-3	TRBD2	CASSPFGGLNEQFF	TGTGCCAGCAGTCCCTTTGGGGGACTAAATGAGCAGTTCTTC
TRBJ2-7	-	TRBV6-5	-	CASSSHNRDRYEQYF	TGTGCCAGCAGTTCCCATAACAGGGATCGCTACGAGCAGTACTTC
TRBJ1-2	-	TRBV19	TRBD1	CASSISRQGNYGYTF	TGTGCCAGTAGTATTTCGAGACAGGGTAACTATGGCTACACCTTC
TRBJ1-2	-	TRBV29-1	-	CSVDAWTEDGYTF	TGCAGCGTTGACGCGTGGACAGAAGATGGCTACACCTTC
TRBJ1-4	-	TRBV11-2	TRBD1	CASSLGQGNEKLFF	TGTGCCAGCAGCTTGGGACAGGGTAATGAAAAACTGTTTTTT
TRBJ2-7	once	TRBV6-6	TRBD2	CACGGSRDEQYF	TGTGCTTGCGGGGGGAGCCGGGACGAGCAGTACTTC
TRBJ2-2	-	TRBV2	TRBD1	CASSERQGGTGELFF	TGTGCCAGCAGTGAAAGACAGGGGGGGACCGGGGAGCTGTTTTTT
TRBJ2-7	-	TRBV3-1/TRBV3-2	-	CASSETHLGGGEQYF	TGTGCCAGCAGCGAAACACACCTTGGGGGAGGAGAGCAGTACTTC
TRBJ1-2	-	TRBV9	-	CASSLPHRGGNYGYTF	TGTGCCAGCAGCCTCCCTCACCGGGGAGGTAATTATGGCTACACCTTC
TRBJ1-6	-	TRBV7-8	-	CASSLDISPLHF	TGTGCCAGCAGCTTAGATATTTCACCCCTCCACTTT
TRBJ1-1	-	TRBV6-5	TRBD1	CASSFTSGGGAEAFF	TGTGCCAGCAGTTTCACCTCAGGGGGAGGAGCTGAAGCTTTCTTT
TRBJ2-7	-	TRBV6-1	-	CASSEATPGEQYF	TGTGCCAGCAGTGAAGCCACCCCGGGCGAGCAGTACTTC
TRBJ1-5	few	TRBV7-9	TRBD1	CASSLSDRGRPQHF	TGTGCCAGCAGCTTATCGGACAGGGGACGGCCCCAGCATTTT
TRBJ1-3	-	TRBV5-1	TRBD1	CASSLGTGAGNTIYF	TGCGCCAGCAGCTTGGGGACAGGGGCTGGAAACACCATATATTTT
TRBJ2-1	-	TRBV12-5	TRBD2	CASGLGGGAFYNEQFF	TGTGCTAGTGGTTTGGGCGGGGGGGCTTTCTACAATGAGCAGTTCTTC
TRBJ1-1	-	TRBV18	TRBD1	CASSLSTGTGRKGTEAFF	TGTGCCAGCTCACTTAGTACCGGGACAGGGAGGAAAGGGACTGAAGCTTTCTTT
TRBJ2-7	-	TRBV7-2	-	CASSLSGYYEQYF	TGTGCCAGCAGCTTAAGCGGGTACTACGAGCAGTACTTC
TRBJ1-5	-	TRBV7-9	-	CASSLGAGWGNQPQHF	TGTGCCAGCAGCTTAGGAGCAGGGTGGGGAAATCAGCCCCAGCATTTT
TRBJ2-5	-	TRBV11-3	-	CASSPGVGISGETQYF	TGTGCCAGCAGCCCAGGTGTGGGTATAAGTGGAGAGACCCAGTACTTC